Listed below are T cell receptor beta chains from one sample, sequenced in a study of T cell responses to AZD1222 COVID-19 vaccine. Measured with immunoSEQ multiplex PCR; TCRdb has only the in-frame clones, and not every one. The sample has approximately 99,000 clones, roughly nine tenths seen once. This material consisted of peripheral blood, taken on day 0 of MenACWY control vaccination. These TCRs come from an adult in good health. Both conserved end residues are part of each CDR3. D genes are given only for firm matches. Only part of the rows carry a size: once, few, many, or a class if the clone is expanded.

NA	TRBV6-5	TRBJ1-5	NA	TGTGCCAGCAGCGATAGACCCCCGCACAATCAGCCCCAGCATTTT	CASSDRPPHNQPQHF
NA	TRBV28	TRBJ2-2	NA	TGTGCCAGCAGTCAGTTAACCGGGGAGCTGTTTTTT	CASSQLTGELFF
NA	TRBV5-4	TRBJ2-7	NA	TGTGCCAGCAGCTCGCGAGAACAGGGTAGCTACGAGCAGTACTTC	CASSSREQGSYEQYF
NA	TRBV29-1	TRBJ2-2	NA	TGCAGCGGGAGGAAAGCAGGGGGGAGGACCGGGGAGCTGTTTTTT	CSGRKAGGRTGELFF
NA	TRBV5-8	TRBJ2-3	NA	TGTGCCAGCAGCTTTAGGGTTGGGAGCACAAATACGCAGTATTTT	CASSFRVGSTNTQYF
NA	TRBV5-1	TRBJ2-3	once	TGCGCCAGCAGCTTGCCGGGCCATCATGACGCAGATACGCAGTATTTT	CASSLPGHHDADTQYF
NA	TRBV30	TRBJ1-1	NA	TGTGCCTGGAACCGTAACCCTGAAGCTTTCTTT	CAWNRNPEAFF
TRBD2	TRBV10-3	TRBJ2-3	NA	TGTGCCATCAGACCACTAGCGGGGGGGCTTTCAGATACGCAGTATTTT	CAIRPLAGGLSDTQYF
TRBD1	TRBV10-3	TRBJ1-1	NA	TGTGCCATCAAGACAGGGACCGCTCCTGAAGCTTTCTTT	CAIKTGTAPEAFF
TRBD1	TRBV19	TRBJ2-5	NA	TGTGCCAGTAGTCCTTCGACAGGGGGGCTTTGGGAAGAGACCCAGTACTTC	CASSPSTGGLWEETQYF
NA	TRBV30	TRBJ1-4	NA	TGTGCCTGCCTGGGGGTAGGGGCTGGGGAAAAACTGTTTTTT	CACLGVGAGEKLFF
NA	TRBV10-2	TRBJ1-3	NA	TGCGCCAGCAGTGAGAACAGGGAGAACACCATATATTTT	CASSENRENTIYF
NA	TRBV21-1	TRBJ1-1	NA	TGTGCCAGCAGCAAAATGAGGGGGCGTCGCACTGAAGCTTTCTTT	CASSKMRGRRTEAFF
TRBD1	TRBV7-3	TRBJ2-7	NA	TGTGCCAGCAGCTTTGACAGGGTAGCCGAGCAGTACTTC	CASSFDRVAEQYF
TRBD1	TRBV7-9	TRBJ2-6	once	TGTGCCAGCAGCTGGGGGACAGGGGCGGTCTCTGGGGCCAACGTCCTGACTTTC	CASSWGTGAVSGANVLTF
NA	TRBV6-6	TRBJ1-2	NA	TGTGCCAGCAAATCATCCTCCAGTCTCCTCTATGGCTACACCTTC	CASKSSSSLLYGYTF
NA	TRBV7-9	TRBJ2-3	NA	TGTGCCAGCAGTCCCCCCCGGGCAGATACGCAGTATTTT	CASSPPRADTQYF
TRBD1	TRBV4-1	TRBJ2-7	NA	TGCGCCAGCAGCCAGGGCTTGGACAGGACCGCCCTTTACGAGCAGTACTTC	CASSQGLDRTALYEQYF
NA	TRBV19	TRBJ2-3	NA	TGTGCCAGTAGTATGCAGGGGCGTGGGGCTACCGCGCAGTATTTT	CASSMQGRGATAQYF
NA	TRBV27	TRBJ2-2	NA	TGTGCCAGCAGTTCCGTTACTTCTCGTGATACCGGGGAGCTGTTTTTT	CASSSVTSRDTGELFF
NA	TRBV9	TRBJ1-1	NA	TGTGCCAGCAGCGTGTCTGGGAACACTGAAGCTTTCTTT	CASSVSGNTEAFF
TRBD1	TRBV18	TRBJ1-2	once	TGTGCCAGCTCACGCCAAAAAGGACAGGGCCTCCCCTATGGCTACACCTTC	CASSRQKGQGLPYGYTF
NA	TRBV5-1	TRBJ1-5	NA	TGCGCCAGCAGCTTGATCCCCCGGACAGCATCGGATCAGCCCCAGCATTTT	CASSLIPRTASDQPQHF
TRBD1	TRBV9	TRBJ2-7	NA	TGTGCCAGCAGCGCCGGGACAGGGGGCACCGAGCAGTACTTC	CASSAGTGGTEQYF
TRBD1	TRBV27	TRBJ1-2	NA	TGTGCCAGCAGTTTTGGAACAGGGGGCTCTAACTATGGCTACACCTTC	CASSFGTGGSNYGYTF
NA	TRBV10-3	TRBJ1-1	NA	TGTGCCATCAGTGAGTCAGCAGGGGCGCAGGTGGACACTGAAGCTTTCTTT	CAISESAGAQVDTEAFF
TRBD1	TRBV7-9	TRBJ1-2	NA	TGTGCCAGCAGCTTTGGACAGGGAGGCTATGGCTACACCTTC	CASSFGQGGYGYTF
NA	TRBV5-6	TRBJ1-1	NA	TGTGCCAGCAGTTTGACAGGCGCGGGTCGAAGAACGGCTTTCTTT	CASSLTGAGRRTAFF
NA	TRBV10-1	TRBJ2-2	NA	TGCGCCAGCAGTGAGGGGGGGACGGTGAACACCGGGGAGCTGTTTTTT	CASSEGGTVNTGELFF
NA	TRBV7-9	TRBJ1-2	NA	TGTGCCAGCAGACGACCCTCTGCCGGGGATGGCTACACCTTC	CASRRPSAGDGYTF
NA	TRBV7-9	TRBJ2-6	once	TGTGCCAGCAGCTTACGGGGGACTGGGGCCAACGTCCTGACTTTC	CASSLRGTGANVLTF
NA	TRBV2	TRBJ1-2	NA	TGTGCCAGCAGAGAAAACGCGGGGAGCGGCTACACCTTC	CASRENAGSGYTF
NA	TRBV28	TRBJ1-5	NA	TGTGCCAGCAGCTACCTCGCAGCCCAGCATTTT	CASSYLAAQHF
NA	TRBV19	TRBJ1-2	few	TGTGCCAGTAGTATAGGCAGGACCTATGGCTACACCTTC	CASSIGRTYGYTF
TRBD1	TRBV4-1	TRBJ2-7	NA	TGCGCCAGCAGCCAAGGTCCGGGACAGGGGTACGAGCAGTACTTC	CASSQGPGQGYEQYF
TRBD1	TRBV4-2	TRBJ2-1	NA	TGTGCCAGCAGCCCACTGGACAGGTCAAACTACAATGAGCAGTTCTTC	CASSPLDRSNYNEQFF
NA	TRBV11-3	TRBJ2-2	NA	TGTGCCAGCAGCCCTCCGGGACACAACACCGGGGAGCTGTTTTTT	CASSPPGHNTGELFF
NA	TRBV5-1	TRBJ2-5	NA	TGCGCCAGCAGCTTTTTACAGGGACAAGAGACCCAGTACTTC	CASSFLQGQETQYF
NA	TRBV19	TRBJ2-6	NA	TGTGCCAGTAGCAACCCAGGAACTGGGGCCAACGTCCTGACTTTC	CASSNPGTGANVLTF
NA	TRBV4-3	TRBJ1-2	NA	TGCGCCAGCAGCCAAGAGGGGCGCTATGGCTACACCTTC	CASSQEGRYGYTF
TRBD1	TRBV7-3	TRBJ2-1	NA	TGTGCCAGCAGCTTCCGGGCCGGGACAGGGGACAATGAGCAGTTCTTC	CASSFRAGTGDNEQFF
NA	TRBV5-1	TRBJ1-4	NA	TGCGCCAGCAGCTCGAGGGGGGTAACAGATGAAAAACTGTTTTTT	CASSSRGVTDEKLFF
NA	TRBV25-1	TRBJ1-2	NA	TGTGCCAGCAGTGACCCAGGAACCGGGTCCGACGGCTACACCTTC	CASSDPGTGSDGYTF
TRBD1	TRBV6-2/TRBV6-3	TRBJ2-7	NA	TGTGCCAGCAGTAAACAGGGGTCATCCTACGAGCAGTACTTC	CASSKQGSSYEQYF
TRBD1	TRBV7-2	TRBJ1-3	NA	TGTGCCAGCAGCTTAGACAGGGGGACTGGAAACACCATATATTTT	CASSLDRGTGNTIYF
NA	TRBV5-4	TRBJ2-7	once	TGTGCCAGCAGCCGCGGGATCCCCTACGAGCAGTACTTC	CASSRGIPYEQYF
TRBD2	TRBV4-1	TRBJ2-1	NA	TGCGCCAGCAGCCGCACGGGACTAGCGGGGGGGCATGAGCAGTTCTTC	CASSRTGLAGGHEQFF
NA	TRBV11-2	TRBJ1-1	NA	TGTGCCAGCAGCCAGGAGGTCTCAGCTTTCTTT	CASSQEVSAFF